Below are 31 T cell receptor beta chains sequenced from a single sample in a study of shared clonotypes between healthy human individuals. Clones were read by immunoSEQ multiplex PCR, and TCRdb kept only the in-frame ones, dropping some. The sample has under 2,500,000 clones; around 95% are singletons. Sequencing input: naive CD4+ T cells sorted from blood. Subset denoted: CD45RA+ positively selected. All receptors come from a young man in good health.

This CDR3 reads CASSSIGGAKNIQYF. As DNA, the CDR3 is TGTGCCAGCAGCTCAATAGGAGGAGCCAAAAACATTCAGTACTTC. The gene calls are TRBV7-2 and TRBJ2-4, with D perhaps matching TRBD2 (5 bases). Germline CDR1 is SGHTA and CDR2 is FQGNSA. The V gene lost 4 bases and the J gene lost 0 bases, with 10 bases spanning the gap. This CDR3 region has 15 residues.

The genes are TRBV28 and TRBJ1-1; 7 bases fit TRBD1. The CDR3 loop spans 16 amino acids. Germline trimming cut 5 bases from V and 3 bases from J; bases unmatched to any gene: 12. Per germline, CDR1 MDHEN and CDR2 SYDVKM. This chain's CDR3 is CASSSPLPGGHTEAFF. CDR3 DNA: TGTGCCAGCAGTAGCCCACTTCCAGGGGGTCACACTGAAGCTTTCTTT.

In this sample, this clone turned up once. The chain links TRBV2 to TRBJ1-2; 10 bases match TRBD1. The CDR3 is 14 amino acids. Germline loops: CDR1 SNHLY, CDR2 FYNNEI. V shed 5 bases and J 7 bases; nucleotides not matched to a gene: 7. The CDR3 region is CASSQTGTGVGYTF. In DNA form, the CDR3 reads TGTGCCAGCAGTCAGACGGGGACAGGGGTTGGCTACACCTTC.

The chain joins TRBV7-2 to TRBJ2-5; possibly TRBD2 for D (6 bases). Germline CDR1 SGHTA, CDR2 FQGNSA. The CDR3 extends over 15 amino acids. Trimming took off 5 bases at V and 1 base at J, with 14 bases between the two ends. The CDR3 nucleotides read TGTGCCAGCAGCCGAGAAGTGGGAGGCCAAGAGACCCAGTACTTC. Its protein is CASSREVGGQETQYF. The entire variable domain, with the rest obtained from reference TRBV7-2 and TRBJ2-5, is as follows: GAGVSQSPSNKVTEKGKDVELRCDPISGHTALYWYRQSLGQGLEFLIYFQGNSAPDKSGLPSDRFSAERTGGSVSTLTIQRTQQEDSAVYLCASSREVGGQETQYFGPGTRLLVL.

Only one count was recorded for this clone. The chain links TRBV11-3 to TRBJ2-5; the D gene is possibly TRBD2 (5 bases). V lost 4 bases, J lost 5 bases, and 14 bases lay in between. The CDR3 spans 14 residues. CDR1 SGHNT and CDR2 YENEEA come from the germline V gene. In DNA form, the CDR3 reads TGTGCCAGCAGCTCCGGGAATCTGCGGGAGACCCAGTACTTC. It yields the protein CASSSGNLRETQYF. Supplemented by reference TRBV11-3 and TRBJ2-5, the full variable domain reads EAGVVQSPRYKIIEKKQPVAFWCNPISGHNTLYWYLQNLGQGPELLIRYENEEAVDDSQLPKDRFSAERLKGVDSTLKIQPAELGDSAVYLCASSSGNLRETQYFGPGTRLLVL.

This chain connects TRBV27 to TRBJ2-7; 9 bases are a match to TRBD2. CDR1 and CDR2 (germline): MNHEY, SMNVEV (reference sequence). The CDR3 consists of 16 residues. Trimming cost V 7 bases and J 0 bases; bases outside gene matches: 10. This CDR3 reads CASTRGGAQTSYEQYF. CDR3 DNA: TGTGCCAGCACCCGCGGGGGGGCCCAAACCTCCTACGAGCAGTACTTC.

Note on this clone: The CDR3 carries no conserved terminal phenylalanine or tryptophan, so it likely arises from a read error. No DNA is shown, since the ends of the CDR3 on it are uncertain; the CDR3 is the one TCRdb lists. This sequence joins TRBV25-1 and TRBJ2-7; TRBD1 was called by the table and not checked on the DNA. The germline gives CDR1 MGHDK, CDR2 SYGVNS. The CDR3 is 10 residues long, ends included. CDR3 in amino acids: CASSETGSQY.

The chain recombines TRBV2 with TRBJ2-1; D might be TRBD2 (6 bases). Germline V gives CDR1 SNHLY, CDR2 FYNNEI. V lost 6 bases and J 9 bases, leaving 21 bases between the germline ends. This CDR3 has 15 residues. The CDR3 loop reads CASRYREFPQSEQFF. For the CDR3, the DNA is TGTGCCAGCAGGTACCGGGAGTTCCCCCAGAGTGAGCAGTTCTTC. The entire variable domain, with the rest obtained from reference TRBV2 and TRBJ2-1, is as follows: EPEVTQTPSHQVTQMGQEVILRCVPISNHLYFYWYRQILGQKVEFLVSFYNNEISEKSEIFDDQFSVERPDGSNFTLKIRSTKLEDSAMYFCASRYREFPQSEQFFGPGTRLTVL.

V is TRBV4-3 and J is TRBJ2-2; D possibly corresponds to TRBD1 (6 bases). Germline loops: CDR1 LGHNA, CDR2 YSLEER. This CDR3 is built from 17 residues. Between the trimmed V and J ends, which lost 4 bases and 5 bases, there was a span of 20 bases. Written as DNA, the CDR3 is TGCGCCAGCAGCCGCAGGGACCCCAGGGGTTGGACCGGGGAGCTGTTTTTT. This codes for CASSRRDPRGWTGELFF.

This chain uses TRBV6-1 with TRBJ2-2; D is perhaps TRBD1 (5 bases). Germline CDR1 and CDR2: MNHNS and SASEGT. V lost 3 bases and J 4 bases, leaving 9 bases between the germline ends. The length of the CDR3 is 14 residues. CDR3 bases: TGTGCCAGCAGTGACGGCAGGGTCACCGGGGAGCTGTTTTTT. It is translated as CASSDGRVTGELFF.

The rearrangement links TRBV6-5 to TRBJ1-1, with a possible D match to TRBD1 (5 bases). V shed 0 bases and J shed 10 bases, with 9 bases lying between them. Germline loops: CDR1 MNHEY, CDR2 SVGAGI. CDR3 length: 12 residues. The CDR3 region is CASSYSSQGAFF. As DNA, the CDR3 is TGTGCCAGCAGTTACTCGTCCCAGGGAGCTTTCTTT.

Here the CDR3 reads CASSLDLQGHEQFF. DNA of the CDR3: TGTGCCAGCAGCTTAGATCTTCAGGGCCATGAGCAGTTCTTC. The rearrangement links TRBV11-2 to TRBJ2-1; TRBD1 might be the D (5 bases). Germline-derived CDR1 and CDR2 are SGHAT and FQNNGV. The CDR3 has 14 amino acids. Trimming removed 0 bases from V and 8 bases from J, with 11 bases in between.

This clone was recorded a few times. Here the CDR3 reads CASSDDTGGYYGYTF. CDR3 bases: TGCGCCAGCAGTGATGATACAGGGGGGTACTATGGCTACACCTTC. The genes are TRBV10-2 and TRBJ1-2; 8 bases fit TRBD1. Trimming took 3 bases from V and 3 from J; bases not matched to a gene: 6. The length of the CDR3 is 15 residues. Per the germline V gene, CDR1 is WSHSY and CDR2 is SAAADI.

Concerning this clone: Distinct nucleotide sequences in the sample also encode this CDR3. V and J are TRBV30 and TRBJ2-7; D possibly corresponds to TRBD1 (5 bases). CDR1 is GTSNPN and CDR2 is SVGIG in the germline V gene (reference sequence). V was clipped by 5 bases and J by 2 bases, with 10 bases between them. CDR3 length: 12 amino acids. The CDR3 is CAWGDRAYEQYF. The CDR3 nucleotides are TGTGCCTGGGGCGACAGAGCCTACGAGCAGTACTTC.

The V call is TRBV27, the J call TRBJ2-1; D call uncertain. The CDR3 length is 11 residues. V was cut by 10 bases and J by 4 bases, with 8 bases left in between. Germline loops: CDR1 MNHEY, CDR2 SMNVEV (reference sequence). The CDR3 sequence: CATSEYNEQFF. For the CDR3, the DNA is TGTGCCACCTCGGAGTACAATGAGCAGTTCTTC.

Note on this clone: Different DNA sequences within this sample yield the same CDR3. This chain joins TRBV10-2 and TRBJ1-6, with TRBD1 identical over 9 bases. Trimming cost V 8 bases and J 7 bases; bases outside gene matches: 3. The germline V gene encodes CDR1 WSHSY and CDR2 SAAADI. This CDR3 contains 13 residues. This CDR3 reads CASRDRVNSPLHF. Here the CDR3 DNA reads TGCGCCAGCCGGGACAGGGTCAATTCACCCCTCCACTTT.

This chain links TRBV5-6 with TRBJ2-1, with D unclear. The V end lost 2 bases, the J end lost 4 bases, and 22 bases lay between the germline ends. The CDR3 runs to 18 residues. From germline, CDR1 is SGHDT and CDR2 YYEEEE. The CDR3 loop reads CASSFNGQTVRTYNEQFF. The CDR3 DNA sequence: TGTGCCAGCAGCTTTAACGGCCAAACGGTCAGAACTTACAATGAGCAGTTCTTC. Full variable domain (rest looked up from reference TRBV5-6 and TRBJ2-1): DAGVTQSPTHLIKTRGQQVTLRCSPKSGHDTVSWYQQALGQGPQFIFQYYEEEERQRGNFPDRFSGHQFPNYSSELNVNALLLGDSALYLCASSFNGQTVRTYNEQFFGPGTRLTVL.

This clone occurred once. J is TRBJ1-2 and V is TRBV10-3, with D possibly matching TRBD1 (5 bases). This CDR3 is 14 amino acids long. V lost 3 bases and J 4 bases, leaving 12 bases between the germline ends. Germline lookup yields CDR1 ENHRY and CDR2 SYGVKD. The CDR3 DNA sequence: TGTGCCATCAGTGACGGGGGACGAAGCTATGGCTACACCTTC. Translation gives CAISDGGRSYGYTF.

This chain uses TRBV29-1 with TRBJ2-3; 11 positions match TRBD1. Germline CDR1 is SQVTM and CDR2 is ANQGSEA. V trimming: 7 bases; J trimming: 4 bases; junction bases outside the gene matches: 10. CDR3 length: 15 residues. CDR3 residues: CSGNKGTGGPDTQYF. As DNA, the CDR3 is TGCAGCGGGAATAAAGGGACAGGGGGTCCAGATACGCAGTATTTT.

This clone was seen a handful of times. The chain links TRBV18 to TRBJ1-6, with 8 bases aligning to TRBD1. Looked up from germline, CDR1 is KGHSH and CDR2 is LQKENI. V lost 4 bases, J lost 9 bases, and 8 bases stayed unmatched. The CDR3 consists of 15 residues. The CDR3 region is CASSRETGEASPLHF. CDR3 nucleotides: TGTGCCAGCTCACGCGAGACAGGGGAGGCTTCACCCCTCCACTTT.

The V call is TRBV6-6, the J call TRBJ1-6; 9 bases fit TRBD1. This CDR3 region has 16 residues. From germline, CDR1 is MNHNY and CDR2 SVGAGI (reference sequence). The junction had 11 bases not matched to a gene; V was cut back by 5 bases and J by 9 bases. CDR3 residues: CASSPGTGHGGSPLHF. CDR3 nucleotides: TGTGCCAGCAGTCCGGGGACAGGGCATGGTGGTTCACCCCTCCACTTT.

V usage is TRBV10-3 and J usage is TRBJ2-6, with D unclear. V shed 7 bases and J shed 4 bases, with 11 bases lying between them. The CDR3 has 14 residues. The germline V gene encodes CDR1 ENHRY and CDR2 SYGVKD. CDR3 in DNA: TGTGCCATCATCGATAACCCCGGGGCCAACGTCCTGACTTTC. It encodes CAIIDNPGANVLTF.

This chain links TRBV5-1 with TRBJ2-1, with D uncertain. Trimming cost V 0 bases and J 6 bases, with 10 bases left between them. This CDR3 is 14 amino acids long. The germline V gene encodes CDR1 SGHRS and CDR2 YFSETQ. CDR3 sequence: CASSLVTSPNEQFF. The CDR3 bases are TGCGCCAGCAGCTTGGTTACTTCCCCCAATGAGCAGTTCTTC. The variable domain in full, completed from reference TRBV5-1 and TRBJ2-1, reads KAGVTQTPRYLIKTRGQQVTLSCSPISGHRSVSWYQQTPGQGLQFLFEYFSETQRNKGNFPGRFSGRQFSNSRSEMNVSTLELGDSALYLCASSLVTSPNEQFFGPGTRLTVL.

On this clone itself: The same CDR3 can be traced to other DNA sequences in this sample. The chain carries TRBV11-3 and TRBJ2-7, with D perhaps TRBD1 (5 bases). Germline CDR1 is SGHNT and CDR2 is YENEEA. This CDR3 spans 12 amino acids. With 2 bases removed from V and 3 bases from J, the gap between germline ends came to 5 bases. This chain's CDR3 is CASSLRGYEQYF. In nucleotides, the CDR3 is TGTGCCAGCAGCTTAAGGGGCTACGAGCAGTACTTC.

The chain joins TRBV15 to TRBJ2-7; tentatively, D is TRBD2 (5 bases). CDR1 is LNHNV, CDR2 YYDKDF, per germline (reference sequence). The CDR3 spans 14 residues. V was cut by 1 base and J by 2 bases, with 9 bases left in between. CDR3 bases: TGTGCCACCAGCAGAGTCGTGGGAGCCTACGAGCAGTACTTC. Its protein is CATSRVVGAYEQYF.

The gene calls are TRBV29-1 and TRBJ2-1; D call uncertain. The germline CDR1 and CDR2 sequences are SQVTM and ANQGSEA. Trimming pared 0 bases from V and 0 bases from J, leaving 12 bases between. The CDR3 runs to 16 residues. CDR3 DNA sequence: TGCAGCGTTGAAGAAGGCAGCGCGAGCTCCTACAATGAGCAGTTCTTC. It yields the protein CSVEEGSASSYNEQFF.

CDR3 amino acids: CASSGSGPAKNIQYF. The CDR3 region has the DNA TGTGCCAGCAGTGGCTCGGGACCAGCCAAAAACATTCAGTACTTC. This chain links TRBV25-1 with TRBJ2-4; D possibly uses TRBD1 or TRBD2 (5 bases each). Trimming pared 4 bases from V and 0 bases from J, leaving 10 bases between. Germline CDR1 reads MGHDK; CDR2 reads SYGVNS. CDR3 length: 15 residues. The whole variable domain, remainder taken from reference TRBV25-1 and TRBJ2-4, is EADIYQTPRYLVIGTGKKITLECSQTMGHDKMYWYQQDPGMELHLIHYSYGVNSTEKGDLSSESTVSRIRTEHFPLTLESARPSHTSQYLCASSGSGPAKNIQYFGAGTRLSVL.

This chain connects TRBV5-1 to TRBJ2-1; the D gene is possibly TRBD2 (5 bases). This CDR3 has 18 amino acids. V was pared by 7 bases and J by 0 bases, with 23 bases between. Germline assignment: CDR1 SGHRS and CDR2 YFSETQ. CDR3: CASSRGSASISSYNEQFF. CDR3 nucleotide sequence: TGCGCCAGCTCCCGAGGTAGCGCGAGCATTAGCTCCTACAATGAGCAGTTCTTC.

The chain combines TRBV4-1 with TRBJ2-3; 8 bases fit TRBD2. The length of the CDR3 is 18 residues. The V segment lost 4 bases and the J segment 2 bases; nucleotides outside the gene matches: 14. The germline CDR1 and CDR2 sequences are MGHRA and YSYEKL. CDR3 loop: CASSRYEGAGVITDTQYF. CDR3 sequence (DNA): TGCGCCAGCAGCCGATATGAAGGAGCGGGGGTGATCACAGATACGCAGTATTTT.

This chain links TRBV6-1 with TRBJ1-3; TRBD1 might be the D (5 bases). The CDR3 extends over 19 amino acids. Germline V gene sequence: CDR1 MNHNS, CDR2 SASEGT. Trimming left V 2 bases short and J 0 bases short, with 20 bases between. The CDR3 nucleotides read TGTGCCAGCAGTGAAATGCAGGGCCGACGGCACCTCTCTGGAAACACCATATATTTT. Encoded protein: CASSEMQGRRHLSGNTIYF.

CDR3 in DNA: TGTGCCAGCAGCTCTTGGGATGAGCAGTTCTTC. The encoded protein is CASSSWDEQFF. The chain uses TRBV11-2 and TRBJ2-1, with D hard to call. The germline CDR1 and CDR2 sequences are SGHAT and FQNNGV. The V and J ends lost 4 bases and 8 bases respectively, with 6 bases between them. CDR3 length: 11 amino acids.